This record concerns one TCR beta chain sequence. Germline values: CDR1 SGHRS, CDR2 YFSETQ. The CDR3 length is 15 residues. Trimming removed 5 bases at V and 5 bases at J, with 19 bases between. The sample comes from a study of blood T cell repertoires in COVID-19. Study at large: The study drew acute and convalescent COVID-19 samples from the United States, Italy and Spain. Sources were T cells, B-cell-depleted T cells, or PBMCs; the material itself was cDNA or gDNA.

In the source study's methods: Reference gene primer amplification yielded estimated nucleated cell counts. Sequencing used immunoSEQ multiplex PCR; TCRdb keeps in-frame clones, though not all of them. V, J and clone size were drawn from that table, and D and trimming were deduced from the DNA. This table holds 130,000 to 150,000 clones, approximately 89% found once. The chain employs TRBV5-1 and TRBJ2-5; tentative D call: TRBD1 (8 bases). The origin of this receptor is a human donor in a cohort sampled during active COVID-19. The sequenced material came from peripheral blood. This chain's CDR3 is CASSSLQGGQETQYF. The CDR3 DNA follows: TGCGCCAGCAGTTCCCTACAGGGGGGGCAGGAGACCCAGTACTTC.